These T cell receptor beta chains were read from a single sample in a study of cytomegalovirus exposure and HLA in healthy donors. The protocol was immunoSEQ multiplex PCR, while the TCRdb copy is restricted to in-frame clones and leaves out a portion. The repertoire holds some 150,000 clones, with roughly 80% as singletons. The specimen sequenced was PBMCs. The receptors here all came from a young woman in good health and CMV-seronegative. Both conserved end residues are part of each CDR3. Fields, in order: V gene, clone size, D gene, J gene, CDR3 DNA, CDR3 protein. A D gene is named only where the DNA matches it firmly. Clone size appears in some rows only: once, few, many, or a class for an expanded clone.

v_call: TRBV27
clone_size: -
d_call: -
j_call: TRBJ2-1
cdr3_nt: TGTGCCAGCAGTTCCCCCCCCGAGTACAATGAGCAGTTCTTC
cdr3_aa: CASSSPPEYNEQFF

v_call: TRBV7-9
clone_size: once
d_call: TRBD2
j_call: TRBJ2-1
cdr3_nt: TGTGCCAGCAGCTTGGGACTAGCGGGAGGGCCTCTTACGAATGAGCAGTTCTTC
cdr3_aa: CASSLGLAGGPLTNEQFF

v_call: TRBV28
clone_size: once
d_call: TRBD2
j_call: TRBJ2-1
cdr3_nt: TGTGCCAGCAGTTGGACTAGCGGGACCGTCAATGAGCAGTTCTTC
cdr3_aa: CASSWTSGTVNEQFF

v_call: TRBV7-8
clone_size: -
d_call: -
j_call: TRBJ1-5
cdr3_nt: TGTGCCAGCAGCTTGCGATCCGCCGTGCATCAGCCCCAGCATTTT
cdr3_aa: CASSLRSAVHQPQHF

v_call: TRBV5-1
clone_size: -
d_call: TRBD1
j_call: TRBJ2-7
cdr3_nt: TGCGCCAGCGCTGGACAGGGTCCCTACGAGCAGTACTTC
cdr3_aa: CASAGQGPYEQYF

v_call: TRBV7-9
clone_size: -
d_call: -
j_call: TRBJ1-3
cdr3_nt: TGTTCCAGCAGCTCATTGCTCGGGGACTCTGGAAACACCATATATTTT
cdr3_aa: CSSSSLLGDSGNTIYF

v_call: TRBV4-1
clone_size: -
d_call: TRBD2
j_call: TRBJ2-1
cdr3_nt: TGCGCCAGCAGCCAGTACTCCCTAGCGGTTTTCGGGGCCATCTACAATGAGCAGTTCTTC
cdr3_aa: CASSQYSLAVFGAIYNEQFF

v_call: TRBV6-1
clone_size: -
d_call: TRBD1
j_call: TRBJ1-5
cdr3_nt: TGTGCCAGCAGCGCGACAGGGGCGGGCAATCAGCCCCAGCATTTT
cdr3_aa: CASSATGAGNQPQHF

v_call: TRBV6-4
clone_size: -
d_call: -
j_call: TRBJ2-1
cdr3_nt: TGTGCCAGCAGTGCGACTGTTAGCTCCTACAATGAGCAGTTCTTC
cdr3_aa: CASSATVSSYNEQFF

v_call: TRBV4-3
clone_size: -
d_call: -
j_call: TRBJ2-3
cdr3_nt: TGCGCCAGCAGCCAACGGCCACCTACTAGTTCAGATACGCAGTATTTT
cdr3_aa: CASSQRPPTSSDTQYF

v_call: TRBV2
clone_size: -
d_call: -
j_call: TRBJ2-5
cdr3_nt: TGTGCCAGCAGTGGAGTGCGGGAGACCCAGTACTTC
cdr3_aa: CASSGVRETQYF

v_call: TRBV6-4
clone_size: -
d_call: TRBD2
j_call: TRBJ2-3
cdr3_nt: TGTGCCAGCAGTGGAGTAGCGGGATCGAGCACAGATACGCAGTATTTT
cdr3_aa: CASSGVAGSSTDTQYF

v_call: TRBV27
clone_size: -
d_call: TRBD2
j_call: TRBJ2-5
cdr3_nt: TGTGCCAGCAGTTTATTTAGCGGGAGGGGAGGGCAAGAGACCCAGTACTTC
cdr3_aa: CASSLFSGRGGQETQYF

v_call: TRBV15
clone_size: -
d_call: TRBD1
j_call: TRBJ1-4
cdr3_nt: TGTGCCACCAGCAATCCGGGACAGCCCAAAGAAAAACTGTTTTTT
cdr3_aa: CATSNPGQPKEKLFF

v_call: TRBV11-2
clone_size: -
d_call: TRBD2
j_call: TRBJ2-7
cdr3_nt: TGTGCCAGCACCTCGGTAGCGGGAAGCCGCGAGCAGTACTTC
cdr3_aa: CASTSVAGSREQYF

v_call: TRBV6-4
clone_size: -
d_call: TRBD2
j_call: TRBJ2-1
cdr3_nt: TGTGCCAGTCGACTAGCGGGAGGGGACAATGAGCAGTTCTTC
cdr3_aa: CASRLAGGDNEQFF

v_call: TRBV9
clone_size: few
d_call: TRBD1
j_call: TRBJ2-7
cdr3_nt: TGTGCCAGCAGTCCCGGGACAGGGGCCTACGAGCAGTACTTC
cdr3_aa: CASSPGTGAYEQYF

v_call: TRBV11-2
clone_size: -
d_call: -
j_call: TRBJ2-5
cdr3_nt: TGTGCCAGCAGCTTGGGGAGGTGGGGCGAAGAGACCCAGTACTTC
cdr3_aa: CASSLGRWGEETQYF

v_call: TRBV6-5
clone_size: -
d_call: -
j_call: TRBJ1-5
cdr3_nt: TGTGCCAGCAGTTATGGGCCGGGAGGCAATCAGCCCCAGCATTTT
cdr3_aa: CASSYGPGGNQPQHF

v_call: TRBV18
clone_size: -
d_call: TRBD2
j_call: TRBJ2-1
cdr3_nt: TGTGCCAGCTCACGCAAAGAAGGTAGACTAGCGGTCGACAATGAGCAGTTCTTC
cdr3_aa: CASSRKEGRLAVDNEQFF

v_call: TRBV6-5
clone_size: once
d_call: -
j_call: TRBJ1-3
cdr3_nt: TGTGCCAGCAGTTCGCCGGGGGATACTGGAAACACCATATATTTT
cdr3_aa: CASSSPGDTGNTIYF

v_call: TRBV11-2
clone_size: -
d_call: -
j_call: TRBJ2-7
cdr3_nt: TGTGCCAGCAGCTTAGTTGTCTCAATCGGGGAGCAGTACTTC
cdr3_aa: CASSLVVSIGEQYF

v_call: TRBV10-1
clone_size: -
d_call: TRBD2
j_call: TRBJ2-1
cdr3_nt: TGCGCCAGCAGGGGACTAGCATGGGAAGAGCAGTTCTTC
cdr3_aa: CASRGLAWEEQFF

v_call: TRBV4-3
clone_size: -
d_call: TRBD2
j_call: TRBJ2-2
cdr3_nt: TGCGCCAGCAGCCGAGGCGGTTTCCAGCGGGAAACCGGGGAGCTGTTTTTT
cdr3_aa: CASSRGGFQRETGELFF

v_call: TRBV2
clone_size: -
d_call: -
j_call: TRBJ2-1
cdr3_nt: TGTGCCAGCAGTGAAGTCGGGACTGACTACAATGAGCAGTTCTTC
cdr3_aa: CASSEVGTDYNEQFF

v_call: TRBV2
clone_size: -
d_call: -
j_call: TRBJ1-5
cdr3_nt: TGTGCCAGCAGTGAAAGGGCAGGGGCTAGCAATCAGCCCCAGCATTTT
cdr3_aa: CASSERAGASNQPQHF